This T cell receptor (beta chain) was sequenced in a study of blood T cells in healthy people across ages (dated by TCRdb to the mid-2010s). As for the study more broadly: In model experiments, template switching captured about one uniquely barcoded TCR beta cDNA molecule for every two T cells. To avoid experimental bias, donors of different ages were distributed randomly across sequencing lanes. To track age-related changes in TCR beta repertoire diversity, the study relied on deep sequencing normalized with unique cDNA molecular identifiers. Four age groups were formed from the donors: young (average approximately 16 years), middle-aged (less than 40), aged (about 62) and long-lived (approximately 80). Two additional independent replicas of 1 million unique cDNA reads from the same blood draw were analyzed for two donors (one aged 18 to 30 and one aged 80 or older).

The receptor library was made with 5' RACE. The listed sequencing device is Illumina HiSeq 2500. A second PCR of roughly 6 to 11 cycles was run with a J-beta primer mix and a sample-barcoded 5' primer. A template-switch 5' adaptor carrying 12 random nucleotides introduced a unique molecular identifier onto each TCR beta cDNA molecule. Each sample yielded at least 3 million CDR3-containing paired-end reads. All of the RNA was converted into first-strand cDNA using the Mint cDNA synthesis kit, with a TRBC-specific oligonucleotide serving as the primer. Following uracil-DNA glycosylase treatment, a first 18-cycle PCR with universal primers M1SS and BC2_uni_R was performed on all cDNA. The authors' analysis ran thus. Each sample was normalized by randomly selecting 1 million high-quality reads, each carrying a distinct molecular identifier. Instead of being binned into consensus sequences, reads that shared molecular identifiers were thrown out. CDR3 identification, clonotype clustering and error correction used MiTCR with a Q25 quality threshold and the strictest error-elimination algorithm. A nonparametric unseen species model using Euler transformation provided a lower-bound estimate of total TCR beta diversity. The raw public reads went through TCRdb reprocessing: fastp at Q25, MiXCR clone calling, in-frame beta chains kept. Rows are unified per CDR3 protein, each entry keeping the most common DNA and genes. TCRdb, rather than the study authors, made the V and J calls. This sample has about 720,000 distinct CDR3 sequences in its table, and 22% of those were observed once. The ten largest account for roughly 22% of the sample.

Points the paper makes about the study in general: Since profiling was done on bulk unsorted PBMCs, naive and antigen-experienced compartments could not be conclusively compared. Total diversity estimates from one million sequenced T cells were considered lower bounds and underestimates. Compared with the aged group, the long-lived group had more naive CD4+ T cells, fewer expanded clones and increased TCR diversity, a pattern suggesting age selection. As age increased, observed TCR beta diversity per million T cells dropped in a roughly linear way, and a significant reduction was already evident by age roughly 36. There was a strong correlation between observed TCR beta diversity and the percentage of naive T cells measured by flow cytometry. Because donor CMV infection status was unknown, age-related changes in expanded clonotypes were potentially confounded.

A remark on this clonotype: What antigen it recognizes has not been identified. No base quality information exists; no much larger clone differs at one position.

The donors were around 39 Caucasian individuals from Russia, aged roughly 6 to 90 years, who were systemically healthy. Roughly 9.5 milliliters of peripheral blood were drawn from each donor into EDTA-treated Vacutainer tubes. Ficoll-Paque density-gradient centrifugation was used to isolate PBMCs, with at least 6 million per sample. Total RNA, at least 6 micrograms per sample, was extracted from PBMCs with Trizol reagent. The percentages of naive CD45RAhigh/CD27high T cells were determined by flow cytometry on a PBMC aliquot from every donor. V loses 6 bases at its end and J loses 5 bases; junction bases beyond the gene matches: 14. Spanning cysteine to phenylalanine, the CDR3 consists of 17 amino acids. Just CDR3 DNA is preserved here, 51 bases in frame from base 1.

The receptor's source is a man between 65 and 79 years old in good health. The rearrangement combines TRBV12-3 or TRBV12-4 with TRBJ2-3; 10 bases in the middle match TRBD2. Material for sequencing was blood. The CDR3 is CASSRVFLAGAVDTQYF. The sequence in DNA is TGTGCCAGCAGCCGCGTTTTCCTAGCGGGAGCCGTAGATACGCAGTATTTT.